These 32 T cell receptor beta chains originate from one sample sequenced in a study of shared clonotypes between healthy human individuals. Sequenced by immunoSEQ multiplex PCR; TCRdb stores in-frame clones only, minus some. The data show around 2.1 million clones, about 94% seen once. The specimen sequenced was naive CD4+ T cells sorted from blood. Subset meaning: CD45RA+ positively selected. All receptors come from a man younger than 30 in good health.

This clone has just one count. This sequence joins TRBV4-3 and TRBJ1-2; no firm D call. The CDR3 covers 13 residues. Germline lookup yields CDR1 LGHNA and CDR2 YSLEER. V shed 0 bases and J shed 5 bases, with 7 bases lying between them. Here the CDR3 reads CASSQDGAYGYTF. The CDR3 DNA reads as TGCGCCAGCAGCCAAGATGGAGCGTATGGCTACACCTTC.

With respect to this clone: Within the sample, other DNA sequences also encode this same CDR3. CDR3 nucleotides: TGCGCCAGCAGCTCCGGACAGGGAGGCACTGAAGCTTTCTTT. It encodes CASSSGQGGTEAFF. The chain employs TRBV5-1 and TRBJ1-1; 8 bases are shared with TRBD1. The germline V gene has CDR1 SGHRS and CDR2 YFSETQ. Losses at the gene ends were 3 bases for V and 4 bases for J; bases not matched to a gene: 5. CDR3 size: 14 residues.

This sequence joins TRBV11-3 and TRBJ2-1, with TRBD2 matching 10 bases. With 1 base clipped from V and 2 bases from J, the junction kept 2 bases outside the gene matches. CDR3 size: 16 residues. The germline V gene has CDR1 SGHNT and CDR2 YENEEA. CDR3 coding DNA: TGTGCCAGCAGCTTAGGGACTAGCGGTACCTACAATGAGCAGTTCTTC. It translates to CASSLGTSGTYNEQFF.

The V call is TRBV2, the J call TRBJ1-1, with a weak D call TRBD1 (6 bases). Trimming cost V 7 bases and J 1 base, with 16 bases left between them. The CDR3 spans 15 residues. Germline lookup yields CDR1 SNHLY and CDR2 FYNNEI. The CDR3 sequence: CASKGEFMRNTEAFF. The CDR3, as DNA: TGTGCCAGCAAGGGGGAATTTATGAGGAACACTGAAGCTTTCTTT. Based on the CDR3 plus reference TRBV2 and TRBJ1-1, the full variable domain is EPEVTQTPSHQVTQMGQEVILRCVPISNHLYFYWYRQILGQKVEFLVSFYNNEISEKSEIFDDQFSVERPDGSNFTLKIRSTKLEDSAMYFCASKGEFMRNTEAFFGQGTRLTVV.

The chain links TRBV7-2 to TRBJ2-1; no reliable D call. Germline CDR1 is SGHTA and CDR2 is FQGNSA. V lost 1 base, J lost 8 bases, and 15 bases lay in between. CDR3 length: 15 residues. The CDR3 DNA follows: TGTGCCAGCAGCTTAGGTCTTATTGTCGGGTATGAGCAGTTCTTC. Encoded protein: CASSLGLIVGYEQFF.

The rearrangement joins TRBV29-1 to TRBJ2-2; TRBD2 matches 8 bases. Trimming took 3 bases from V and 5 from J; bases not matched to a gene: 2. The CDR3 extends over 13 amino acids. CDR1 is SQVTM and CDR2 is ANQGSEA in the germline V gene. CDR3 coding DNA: TGCAGCGTTGATGGCGGGGGGACCGGGGAGCTGTTTTTT. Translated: CSVDGGGTGELFF.

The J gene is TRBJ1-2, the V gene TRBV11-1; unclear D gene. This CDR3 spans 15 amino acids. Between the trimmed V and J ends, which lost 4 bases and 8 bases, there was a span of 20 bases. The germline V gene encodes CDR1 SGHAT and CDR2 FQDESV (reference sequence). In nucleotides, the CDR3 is TGTGCCAGCAGCTACGTCACCGATAAAGTCAGGGGCTACACCTTC. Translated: CASSYVTDKVRGYTF.

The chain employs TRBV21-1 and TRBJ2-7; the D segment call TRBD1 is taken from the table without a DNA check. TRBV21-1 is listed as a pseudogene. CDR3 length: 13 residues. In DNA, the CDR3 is TGTGCCAGCAGCAACCACAGATCCTACGAGCAGTACTTC. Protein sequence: CASSNHRSYEQYF.

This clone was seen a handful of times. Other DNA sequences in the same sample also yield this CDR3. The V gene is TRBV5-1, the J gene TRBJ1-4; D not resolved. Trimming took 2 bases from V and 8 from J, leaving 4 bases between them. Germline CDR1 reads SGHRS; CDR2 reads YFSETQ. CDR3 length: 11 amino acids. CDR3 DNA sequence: TGCGCCAGCAGCTTAGGGGAAAAACTGTTTTTT. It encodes CASSLGEKLFF.

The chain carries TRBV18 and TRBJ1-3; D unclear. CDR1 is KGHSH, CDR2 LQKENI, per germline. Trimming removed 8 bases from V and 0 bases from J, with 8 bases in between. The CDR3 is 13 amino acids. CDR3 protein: CASRPSSGNTIYF. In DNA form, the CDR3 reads TGTGCCAGCCGACCCAGCTCTGGAAACACCATATATTTT.

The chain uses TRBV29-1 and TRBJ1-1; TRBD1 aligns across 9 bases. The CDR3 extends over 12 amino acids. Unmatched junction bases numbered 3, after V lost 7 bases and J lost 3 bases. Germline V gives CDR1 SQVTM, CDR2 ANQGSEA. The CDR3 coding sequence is TGCAGCGCTACAGGGGGCTACACTGAAGCTTTCTTT. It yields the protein CSATGGYTEAFF.

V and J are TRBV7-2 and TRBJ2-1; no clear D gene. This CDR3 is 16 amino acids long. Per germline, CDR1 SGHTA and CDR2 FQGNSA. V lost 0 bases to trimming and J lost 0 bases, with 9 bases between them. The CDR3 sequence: CASSLAASSSYNEQFF. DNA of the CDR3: TGTGCCAGCAGCTTAGCCGCGAGCAGCTCCTACAATGAGCAGTTCTTC.

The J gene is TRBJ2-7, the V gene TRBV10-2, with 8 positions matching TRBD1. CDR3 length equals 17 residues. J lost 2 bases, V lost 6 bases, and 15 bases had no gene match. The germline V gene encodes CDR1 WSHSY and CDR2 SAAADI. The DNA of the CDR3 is TGCGCCAGCAGGGATTGGACAGGGTGGGCCGAGACCTACGAGCAGTACTTC. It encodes CASRDWTGWAETYEQYF.

CDR3 in amino acids: CATSTGLLLFNEQFF. CDR3 nucleotide sequence: TGTGCCACCAGCACCGGACTACTTTTATTCAATGAGCAGTTCTTC. V gene TRBV15 combines with J gene TRBJ2-1; maybe TRBD2 (6 bases). V dropped 4 bases and J dropped 6 bases, with 16 bases sitting between them. Germline V gives CDR1 LNHNV, CDR2 YYDKDF (reference sequence). CDR3 length: 15 residues.

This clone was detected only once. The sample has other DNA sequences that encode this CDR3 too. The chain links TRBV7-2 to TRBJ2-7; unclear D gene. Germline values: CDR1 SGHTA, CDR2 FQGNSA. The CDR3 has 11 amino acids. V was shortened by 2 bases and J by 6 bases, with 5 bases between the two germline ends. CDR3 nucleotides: TGTGCCAGCAGCTTACGAGGCGAGCAGTACTTC. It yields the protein CASSLRGEQYF.

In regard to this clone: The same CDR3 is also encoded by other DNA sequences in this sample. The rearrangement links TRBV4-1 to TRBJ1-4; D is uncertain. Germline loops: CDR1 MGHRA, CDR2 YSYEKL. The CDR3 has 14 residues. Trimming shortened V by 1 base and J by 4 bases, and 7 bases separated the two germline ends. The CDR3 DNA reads TGCGCCAGCAGCCAAGCCGGGAGTAATGAAAAACTGTTTTTT. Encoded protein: CASSQAGSNEKLFF.

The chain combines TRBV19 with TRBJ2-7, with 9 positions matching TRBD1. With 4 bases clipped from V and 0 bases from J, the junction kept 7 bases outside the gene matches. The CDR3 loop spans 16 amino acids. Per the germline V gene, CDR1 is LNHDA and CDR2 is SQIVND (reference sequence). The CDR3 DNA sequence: TGTGCCAGTAGTAACCGACAGGGGGGAAGCTCCTACGAGCAGTACTTC. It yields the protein CASSNRQGGSSYEQYF.

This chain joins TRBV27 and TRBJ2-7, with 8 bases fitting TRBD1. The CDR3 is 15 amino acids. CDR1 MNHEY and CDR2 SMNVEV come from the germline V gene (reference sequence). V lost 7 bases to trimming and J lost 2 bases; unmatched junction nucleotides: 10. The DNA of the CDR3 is TGTGCCAGCAACCTTAGGACAGGGCGCGCCTACGAGCAGTACTTC. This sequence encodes CASNLRTGRAYEQYF.

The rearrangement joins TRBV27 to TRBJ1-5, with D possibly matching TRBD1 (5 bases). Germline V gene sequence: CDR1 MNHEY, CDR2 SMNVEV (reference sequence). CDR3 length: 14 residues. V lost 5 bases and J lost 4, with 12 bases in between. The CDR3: CASSPGRGNQPQHF. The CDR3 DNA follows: TGTGCCAGCAGTCCTGGGAGGGGTAATCAGCCCCAGCATTTT.

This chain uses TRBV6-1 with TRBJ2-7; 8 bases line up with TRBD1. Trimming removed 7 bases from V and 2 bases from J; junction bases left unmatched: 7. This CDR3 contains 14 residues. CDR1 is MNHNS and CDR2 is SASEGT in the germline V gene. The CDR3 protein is CASITGTGAYEQYF. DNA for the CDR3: TGTGCCAGCATAACCGGGACAGGTGCCTACGAGCAGTACTTC.

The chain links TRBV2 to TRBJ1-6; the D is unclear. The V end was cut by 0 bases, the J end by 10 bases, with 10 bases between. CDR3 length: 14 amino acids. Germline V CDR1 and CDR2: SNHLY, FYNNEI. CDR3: CASSEARDESPLHF. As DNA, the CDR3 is TGTGCCAGCAGTGAAGCTAGGGATGAATCACCCCTCCACTTT.

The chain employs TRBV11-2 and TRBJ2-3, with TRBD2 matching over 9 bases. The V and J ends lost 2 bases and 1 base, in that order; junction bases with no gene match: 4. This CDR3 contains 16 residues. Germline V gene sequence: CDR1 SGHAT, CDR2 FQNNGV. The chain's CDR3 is CASSLLRLAGTDTQYF. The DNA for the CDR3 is TGTGCCAGCAGCTTACTCCGACTAGCGGGCACAGATACGCAGTATTTT. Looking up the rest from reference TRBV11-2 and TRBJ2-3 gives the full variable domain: EAGVAQSPRYKIIEKRQSVAFWCNPISGHATLYWYQQILGQGPKLLIQFQNNGVVDDSQLPKDRFSAERLKGVDSTLKIQPAKLEDSAVYLCASSLLRLAGTDTQYFGPGTRLTVL.

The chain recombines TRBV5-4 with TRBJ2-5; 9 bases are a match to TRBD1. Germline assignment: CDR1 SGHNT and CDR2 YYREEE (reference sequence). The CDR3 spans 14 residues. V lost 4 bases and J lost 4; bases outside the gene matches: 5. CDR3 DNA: TGTGCCAGCAGCGTGGGACAGGGATTAGAGACCCAGTACTTC. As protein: CASSVGQGLETQYF.

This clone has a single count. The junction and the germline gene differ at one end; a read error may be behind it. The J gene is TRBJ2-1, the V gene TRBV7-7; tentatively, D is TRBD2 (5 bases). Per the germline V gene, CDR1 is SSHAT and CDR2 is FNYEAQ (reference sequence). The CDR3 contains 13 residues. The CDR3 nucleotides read TGTGCTAGCAGCTCCGACTACTACAATGAGCAGTTCTTC. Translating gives CASSSDYYNEQFF.

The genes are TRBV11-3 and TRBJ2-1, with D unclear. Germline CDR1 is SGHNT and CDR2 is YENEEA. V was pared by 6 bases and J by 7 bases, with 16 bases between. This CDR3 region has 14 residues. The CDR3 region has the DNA TGTGCCAGCAGTCCGGGTGGAGTGGGTAATGAGCAGTTCTTC. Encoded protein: CASSPGGVGNEQFF.

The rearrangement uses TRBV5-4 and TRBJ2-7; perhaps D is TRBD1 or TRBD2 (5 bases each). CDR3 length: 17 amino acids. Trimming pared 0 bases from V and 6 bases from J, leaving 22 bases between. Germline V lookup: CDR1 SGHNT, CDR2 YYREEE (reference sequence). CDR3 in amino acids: CASSLAKDGGTGREQYF. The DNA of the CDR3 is TGTGCCAGCAGCTTGGCCAAGGATGGGGGAACGGGTCGCGAGCAGTACTTC.

CDR3 sequence (DNA): TGTGCCAGCAGTGGCGGACAGTCCTATGGCTACACCTTC. This sequence encodes CASSGGQSYGYTF. J is TRBJ1-2 and V is TRBV6-1, with D perhaps TRBD1 (6 bases). The germline gives CDR1 MNHNS, CDR2 SASEGT. The CDR3 runs 13 residues. Trimming removed 4 bases at V and 4 bases at J, with 10 bases between.

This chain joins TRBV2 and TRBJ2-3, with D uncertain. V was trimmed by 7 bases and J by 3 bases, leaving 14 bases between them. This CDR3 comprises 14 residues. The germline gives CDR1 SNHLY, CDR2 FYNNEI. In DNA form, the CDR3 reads TGTGCCAGCACCATCTTACTTAGTACAGATACGCAGTATTTT. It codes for CASTILLSTDTQYF.

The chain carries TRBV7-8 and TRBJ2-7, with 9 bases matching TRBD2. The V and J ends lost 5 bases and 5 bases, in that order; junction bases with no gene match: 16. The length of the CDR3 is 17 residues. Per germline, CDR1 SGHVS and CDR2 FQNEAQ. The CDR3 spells CASSPPWGLAIINEQYF. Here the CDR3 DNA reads TGTGCCAGCAGCCCCCCTTGGGGACTAGCAATTATCAACGAGCAGTACTTC.

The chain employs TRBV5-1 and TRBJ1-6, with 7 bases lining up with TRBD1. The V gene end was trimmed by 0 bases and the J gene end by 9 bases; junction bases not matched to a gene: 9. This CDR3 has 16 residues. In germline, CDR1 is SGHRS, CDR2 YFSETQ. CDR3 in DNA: TGCGCCAGCAGCTTGGCAGGGCGGGACAGAAGTTCACCCCTCCACTTT. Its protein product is CASSLAGRDRSSPLHF.

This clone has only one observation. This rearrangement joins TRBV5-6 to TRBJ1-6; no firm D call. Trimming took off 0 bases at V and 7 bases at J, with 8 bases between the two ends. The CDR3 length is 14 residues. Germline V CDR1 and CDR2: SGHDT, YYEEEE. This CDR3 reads CASSLEVQNSPLHF. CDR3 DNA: TGTGCCAGCAGCTTGGAGGTCCAAAATTCACCCCTCCACTTT.

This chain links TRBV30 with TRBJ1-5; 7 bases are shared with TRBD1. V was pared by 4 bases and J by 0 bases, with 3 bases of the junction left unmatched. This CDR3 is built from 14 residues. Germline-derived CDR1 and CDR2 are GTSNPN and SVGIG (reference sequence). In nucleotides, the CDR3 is TGTGCCTGGACAGGGGGATATAGCAATCAGCCCCAGCATTTT. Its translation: CAWTGGYSNQPQHF.